These T cell receptor beta chains were read from a single sample in a study of CD8+CD57+ T cells in acquired aplastic anemia. One entry per CDR3 protein, called by TCRdb with MiXCR from the reads. The data show about 180,000 distinct CDR3 sequences, 63% seen once. Sequencing was done on a sample of sorted CD4+, CD8+, or CD8+CD57+ T cells (not recorded which) from PBMCs. The source is a human donor with aplastic anemia. Both conserved end residues are part of each CDR3. Fields, in order: D gene, clone size, J gene, V gene, CDR3 protein, CDR3 DNA. D genes are given only for firm matches. Clone size, where shown, is once, few, many, or a class for clones that have expanded.

d_gene: NA; abundance: many; j_gene: TRBJ1-6; v_gene: TRBV7-8; CDR3aa: CASSATDRSSYNSPLHF; CDR3nt: TGTGCCAGCAGCGCGACCGACAGGAGCTCCTATAATTCACCCCTCCACTTT
d_gene: NA; abundance: few; j_gene: TRBJ1-5; v_gene: TRBV10-3; CDR3aa: CAIMNGINQPQHF; CDR3nt: TGTGCCATCATGAATGGGATCAATCAGCCCCAGCATTTT
d_gene: TRBD2; abundance: many; j_gene: TRBJ2-7; v_gene: TRBV29-1; CDR3aa: CSVEPGGTTYEQYF; CDR3nt: TGCAGCGTTGAGCCGGGGGGTACGACCTACGAGCAGTACTTC
d_gene: TRBD1; abundance: NA; j_gene: TRBJ1-2; v_gene: TRBV29-1; CDR3aa: CSVVTGTGIYGYTF; CDR3nt: TGCAGCGTTGTAACCGGGACAGGGATCTATGGCTACACCTTC
d_gene: NA; abundance: NA; j_gene: TRBJ2-5; v_gene: TRBV7-2; CDR3aa: CASSGGRTGETQYF; CDR3nt: TGTGCCAGCAGCGGGGGACGAACGGGGGAGACCCAGTACTTC
d_gene: TRBD1; abundance: many; j_gene: TRBJ1-1; v_gene: TRBV7-6; CDR3aa: CASSLAPDRGRWLDTEAFF; CDR3nt: TGTGCCAGCAGCTTAGCGCCGGACAGGGGGCGATGGTTGGACACTGAAGCTTTCTTT
d_gene: TRBD2; abundance: once; j_gene: TRBJ2-3; v_gene: TRBV20-1; CDR3aa: CSAGERGPSTDTQYF; CDR3nt: TGCAGTGCTGGGGAGCGGGGACCTAGCACAGATACGCAGTATTTT
d_gene: NA; abundance: NA; j_gene: TRBJ1-4; v_gene: TRBV27; CDR3aa: CASSFFHGSGEKLFF; CDR3nt: TGTGCCAGCAGTTTTTTCCATGGATCGGGCGAAAAACTGTTTTTT
d_gene: NA; abundance: NA; j_gene: TRBJ1-1; v_gene: TRBV7-2; CDR3aa: CASSFTGGNTEAFF; CDR3nt: TGTGCCAGCAGCTTTACAGGAGGGAACACTGAAGCTTTCTTT
d_gene: NA; abundance: once; j_gene: TRBJ1-1; v_gene: TRBV20-1; CDR3aa: CSVVQGNTEAFF; CDR3nt: TGCAGTGTCGTACAGGGGAACACTGAAGCTTTCTTT
d_gene: NA; abundance: many; j_gene: TRBJ1-4; v_gene: TRBV25-1; CDR3aa: CASSPTTVRAGNEKLFF; CDR3nt: TGTGCCAGCAGTCCAACAACCGTCCGAGCGGGTAATGAAAAACTGTTTTTT
d_gene: NA; abundance: many; j_gene: TRBJ2-5; v_gene: TRBV9; CDR3aa: CASSVGTREETQYF; CDR3nt: TGTGCCAGCAGCGTAGGGACACGGGAAGAGACCCAGTACTTC
d_gene: NA; abundance: few; j_gene: TRBJ1-6; v_gene: TRBV7-8; CDR3aa: CASREGLWNSPLHF; CDR3nt: TGTGCCAGCAGAGAGGGATTATGGAATTCACCCCTCCACTTT
d_gene: NA; abundance: NA; j_gene: TRBJ1-1; v_gene: TRBV7-2; CDR3aa: CASSLIRWGRMNTEAFF; CDR3nt: TGTGCCAGCAGCTTAATTCGGTGGGGCAGGATGAACACTGAAGCTTTCTTT
d_gene: NA; abundance: many; j_gene: TRBJ1-6; v_gene: TRBV10-3; CDR3aa: CAISEGKWSSYNSPLHF; CDR3nt: TGTGCCATCAGTGAGGGGAAGTGGAGCTCCTATAATTCACCCCTCCACTTT
d_gene: TRBD1; abundance: few; j_gene: TRBJ1-2; v_gene: TRBV5-1; CDR3aa: CASSAGTGGLWDYGYTF; CDR3nt: TGTGCCAGCAGCGCCGGGACAGGGGGCCTCTGGGACTATGGCTACACCTTC
d_gene: TRBD1; abundance: NA; j_gene: TRBJ1-2; v_gene: TRBV12-3/TRBV12-4; CDR3aa: CASSLQGASYTF; CDR3nt: TGTGCCAGCAGTCTTCAGGGGGCCAGCTACACCTTC
d_gene: TRBD2; abundance: NA; j_gene: TRBJ2-3; v_gene: TRBV7-8; CDR3aa: CASSWGSGITTDTQYF; CDR3nt: TGTGCCAGCAGTTGGGGCAGCGGGATTACCACAGATACGCAGTATTTT
d_gene: TRBD1; abundance: NA; j_gene: TRBJ2-2; v_gene: TRBV10-2; CDR3aa: CASRKGATGELFF; CDR3nt: TGCGCCAGTCGAAAGGGGGCAACCGGGGAGCTGTTTTTT
d_gene: NA; abundance: NA; j_gene: TRBJ2-5; v_gene: TRBV2; CDR3aa: CASSQVGGASQETQYF; CDR3nt: TGTGCCAGCAGCCAAGTGGGGGGTGCCTCCCAAGAGACCCAGTACTTC
d_gene: NA; abundance: NA; j_gene: TRBJ2-3; v_gene: TRBV7-2; CDR3aa: CASSLVPNSDTQYF; CDR3nt: TGTGCCAGCAGCTTAGTTCCTAACTCAGATACGCAGTATTTT
d_gene: NA; abundance: NA; j_gene: TRBJ2-7; v_gene: TRBV20-1; CDR3aa: CSARDIGELYEQYF; CDR3nt: TGCAGTGCTAGAGATATCGGGGAGCTCTACGAGCAGTACTTC
d_gene: NA; abundance: NA; j_gene: TRBJ2-2; v_gene: TRBV7-7; CDR3aa: CASSQSPRTGELFF; CDR3nt: TGTGCCAGCTCCCAATCGCCTAGGACCGGGGAGCTGTTTTTT
d_gene: TRBD1; abundance: NA; j_gene: TRBJ2-7; v_gene: TRBV5-1; CDR3aa: CASSLAPGTGGRLGEQYF; CDR3nt: TGCGCCAGCAGCTTGGCCCCCGGGACAGGGGGTAGGCTGGGCGAGCAGTACTTC
d_gene: NA; abundance: NA; j_gene: TRBJ2-7; v_gene: TRBV7-8; CDR3aa: CASSLSLRSEQYF; CDR3nt: TGTGCCAGCAGCTTAAGCCTCCGGAGCGAGCAGTACTTC
d_gene: NA; abundance: NA; j_gene: TRBJ1-5; v_gene: TRBV24-1; CDR3aa: CATSGGGPFNQPQHF; CDR3nt: TGTGCCACCAGCGGGGGAGGTCCGTTCAATCAGCCCCAGCATTTT
d_gene: NA; abundance: NA; j_gene: TRBJ2-4; v_gene: TRBV25-1; CDR3aa: CASSPTPSGLKNIQYF; CDR3nt: TGTGCCAGCAGTCCGACTCCATCAGGGTTGAAAAACATTCAGTACTTC
d_gene: NA; abundance: NA; j_gene: TRBJ2-5; v_gene: TRBV5-4; CDR3aa: CASSLAGQEGTQYF; CDR3nt: TGTGCCAGCAGCTTGGCGGGGCAAGAGGGGACCCAGTACTTC
d_gene: NA; abundance: NA; j_gene: TRBJ2-7; v_gene: TRBV6-5; CDR3aa: CASTSGLSSYEQYF; CDR3nt: TGTGCCAGCACCTCGGGATTATCTTCCTACGAGCAGTACTTC
d_gene: TRBD1; abundance: NA; j_gene: TRBJ2-1; v_gene: TRBV2; CDR3aa: CASSVLYRTGGSYNEQFF; CDR3nt: TGTGCCAGCAGTGTGTTGTATAGGACAGGGGGCTCCTACAATGAGCAGTTCTTC
d_gene: TRBD2; abundance: many; j_gene: TRBJ2-3; v_gene: TRBV6-4; CDR3aa: CASSDSASGGGTQYF; CDR3nt: TGTGCCAGCAGTGACTCCGCTAGCGGGGGTGGTACGCAGTATTTT
d_gene: NA; abundance: NA; j_gene: TRBJ2-1; v_gene: TRBV7-2; CDR3aa: CASSLRPGLPYNEQFF; CDR3nt: TGTGCCAGCAGCTTAAGGCCAGGCCTACCTTACAATGAGCAGTTCTTC
d_gene: NA; abundance: few; j_gene: TRBJ1-2; v_gene: TRBV15; CDR3aa: CATSRDSLNYGYTF; CDR3nt: TGTGCCACCAGCAGGGACAGCCTTAACTATGGCTACACCTTC
d_gene: NA; abundance: many; j_gene: TRBJ1-1; v_gene: TRBV15; CDR3aa: CATWWGGDSEAFF; CDR3nt: TGTGCCACCTGGTGGGGGGGGGACTCTGAAGCTTTCTTT
d_gene: NA; abundance: NA; j_gene: TRBJ1-2; v_gene: TRBV2; CDR3aa: CASSEVDNYGYTF; CDR3nt: TGTGCCAGCAGTGAAGTGGATAACTATGGCTACACCTTC
d_gene: NA; abundance: NA; j_gene: TRBJ1-1; v_gene: TRBV19; CDR3aa: CASSNRGATEAFF; CDR3nt: TGTGCCAGTAGTAACAGAGGGGCTACTGAAGCTTTCTTT
d_gene: TRBD1; abundance: NA; j_gene: TRBJ1-5; v_gene: TRBV4-1; CDR3aa: CASSQVVTGLKYSNQPQHF; CDR3nt: TGCGCCAGCAGCCAAGTGGTGACAGGGTTAAAATATAGCAATCAGCCCCAGCATTTT
d_gene: NA; abundance: few; j_gene: TRBJ1-2; v_gene: TRBV27; CDR3aa: CASSLGSGFDGYTF; CDR3nt: TGTGCCAGCAGTTTGGGGTCTGGGTTCGATGGCTACACCTTC
d_gene: NA; abundance: NA; j_gene: TRBJ1-2; v_gene: TRBV20-1; CDR3aa: CSAIEGANYGYTF; CDR3nt: TGCAGTGCCATCGAGGGAGCTAACTATGGCTACACCTTC
d_gene: NA; abundance: NA; j_gene: TRBJ1-2; v_gene: TRBV20-1; CDR3aa: CSAKRWTVLEGYTF; CDR3nt: TGCAGTGCCAAAAGGTGGACAGTGTTGGAGGGCTACACCTTC
d_gene: NA; abundance: NA; j_gene: TRBJ2-5; v_gene: TRBV7-3; CDR3aa: CASQDNQETQYF; CDR3nt: TGTGCCAGCCAGGACAATCAAGAGACCCAGTACTTC
d_gene: TRBD2; abundance: few; j_gene: TRBJ2-7; v_gene: TRBV7-6; CDR3aa: CASSSMTSGVYEQYF; CDR3nt: TGTGCCAGCAGCTCAATGACTAGCGGGGTCTACGAGCAGTACTTC
d_gene: NA; abundance: NA; j_gene: TRBJ1-5; v_gene: TRBV19; CDR3aa: CASSIDLGGNQPQHF; CDR3nt: TGTGCCAGTAGTATAGATCTCGGTGGCAATCAGCCCCAGCATTTT
d_gene: TRBD1; abundance: NA; j_gene: TRBJ2-7; v_gene: TRBV29-1; CDR3aa: CSVEWTGDNYEQYF; CDR3nt: TGCAGCGTTGAGTGGACAGGGGATAACTACGAGCAGTACTTC
d_gene: TRBD1; abundance: NA; j_gene: TRBJ2-1; v_gene: TRBV10-2; CDR3aa: CASSEPGQVGNEQFF; CDR3nt: TGCGCCAGCAGTGAGCCGGGACAGGTCGGCAATGAGCAGTTCTTC
d_gene: NA; abundance: NA; j_gene: TRBJ2-3; v_gene: TRBV25-1; CDR3aa: CASSGDGDTQYF; CDR3nt: TGTGCCAGCAGTGGGGACGGAGATACGCAGTATTTT
d_gene: TRBD1; abundance: many; j_gene: TRBJ1-3; v_gene: TRBV25-1; CDR3aa: CASSDRDRGGNTIYF; CDR3nt: TGTGCCAGCAGTGACAGAGACAGGGGTGGAAACACCATATATTTT
d_gene: NA; abundance: NA; j_gene: TRBJ1-2; v_gene: TRBV12-3/TRBV12-4; CDR3aa: CASSENPTAIYGYTF; CDR3nt: TGTGCCAGCAGTGAAAACCCGACAGCCATCTATGGCTACACCTTC
d_gene: TRBD2; abundance: many; j_gene: TRBJ2-1; v_gene: TRBV3-1; CDR3aa: CASSHPTSGGEQFF; CDR3nt: TGTGCCAGCAGCCATCCGACTAGCGGGGGGGAGCAGTTCTTC
d_gene: TRBD1; abundance: many; j_gene: TRBJ2-6; v_gene: TRBV7-9; CDR3aa: CASSQGQAYSGANVLTF; CDR3nt: TGTGCCAGCAGCCAGGGACAGGCCTACTCTGGGGCCAACGTCCTGACTTTC
d_gene: TRBD1; abundance: NA; j_gene: TRBJ2-1; v_gene: TRBV27; CDR3aa: CASSRGGTGIYNEQFF; CDR3nt: TGTGCCAGCAGCCGAGGAGGGACAGGGATCTACAATGAGCAGTTCTTC
d_gene: TRBD1; abundance: few; j_gene: TRBJ1-1; v_gene: TRBV6-5; CDR3aa: CAISYDRATEAFF; CDR3nt: TGTGCCATCAGCTACGACAGGGCCACTGAAGCTTTCTTT
d_gene: TRBD1; abundance: NA; j_gene: TRBJ2-1; v_gene: TRBV5-1; CDR3aa: CASSPGQGVYDEQFF; CDR3nt: TGCGCCAGCAGCCCCGGACAGGGGGTGTACGATGAGCAGTTCTTC
d_gene: NA; abundance: NA; j_gene: TRBJ2-5; v_gene: TRBV20-1; CDR3aa: CSAREALAQETQYF; CDR3nt: TGCAGTGCTAGAGAGGCACTAGCCCAAGAGACCCAGTACTTC